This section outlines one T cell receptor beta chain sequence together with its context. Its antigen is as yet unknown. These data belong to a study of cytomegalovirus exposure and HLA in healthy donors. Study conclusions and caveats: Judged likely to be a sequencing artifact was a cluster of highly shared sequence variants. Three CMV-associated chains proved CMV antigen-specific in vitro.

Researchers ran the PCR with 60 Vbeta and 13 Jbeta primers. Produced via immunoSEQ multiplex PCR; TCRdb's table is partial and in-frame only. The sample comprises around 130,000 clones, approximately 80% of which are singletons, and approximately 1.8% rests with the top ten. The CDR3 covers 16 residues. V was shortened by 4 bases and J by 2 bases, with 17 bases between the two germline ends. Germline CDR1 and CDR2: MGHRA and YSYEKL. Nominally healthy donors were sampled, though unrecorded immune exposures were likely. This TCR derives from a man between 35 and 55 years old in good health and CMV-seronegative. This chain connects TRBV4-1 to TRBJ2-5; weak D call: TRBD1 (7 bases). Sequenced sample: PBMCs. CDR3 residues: CASSPIARGQQETQYF. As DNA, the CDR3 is TGCGCCAGCAGCCCGATCGCGCGGGGACAGCAAGAGACCCAGTACTTC.